This T cell receptor beta chain was obtained from a study of control samples from healthy donors and cancer patients. The table came from immunoSEQ multiplex PCR; TCRdb's copy has only in-frame clones and leaves some out. Of about 140,000 clones listed, around 90% were seen once; the top ten hold approximately 10%. CDR1 GTSNPN and CDR2 SVGIG come from the germline V gene (reference sequence). V shed 6 bases and J shed 7 bases, with 13 bases lying between them. The CDR3 sequence is 12 residues long. The TCR comes from a man between 25 and 39 years old in good health. The sequenced material came from blood. The chain uses TRBV30 and TRBJ2-1, with D perhaps TRBD1 (6 bases). This chain's CDR3 is CACHPGVNEQFF. The DNA for the CDR3 is TGTGCCTGTCACCCAGGGGTTAATGAGCAGTTCTTC.